This T cell receptor beta chain was recorded in a study of blood T cell repertoires in COVID-19. Per the authors' pipeline: Amplification from reference gene primers served as the basis for estimated nucleated cell counts. Assay used: immunoSEQ multiplex PCR; TCRdb lists only in-frame clones, some missing. The D gene and trimming were derived from the DNA, and the V and J assignments and clone size from that table. The repertoire has fewer than 200,000 clones, 88% of them found once; the top ten carry about a quarter. Only one count was recorded for this clone. V was cut by 4 bases and J by 3 bases, with 17 bases left in between. The CDR3 totals 16 residues. Germline values: CDR1 SGDLS, CDR2 YYNGEE.

The rearrangement links TRBV9 to TRBJ2-4; TRBD2 might be the D (5 bases). The source of this sequence is a man aged 55 to 70 with acute or convalescent COVID-19. Sequencing used peripheral blood. The CDR3 coding sequence is TGTGCCAGCAGCCCTACACCTGCCCGGGGCAAAAACATTCAGTACTTC. Translation gives CASSPTPARGKNIQYF.